This is a list of T cell receptor beta chains from one sample in a study of OX40 agonist ivuxolimab in advanced cancers. Some clones are missing from TCRdb's copy, which holds only in-frame ones; the method was immunoSEQ multiplex PCR. The data show 45,000 to 60,000 clones, almost 90% seen once. The sample was CD4+ or CD8+ T cells sorted from blood, taken in a trial of the OX40 agonist ivuxolimab. The receptors come from an adult with an advanced solid tumor such as melanoma, head and neck, liver or kidney cancer. The CDR3 runs from the conserved cysteine through the conserved F or W. A D gene is named only where the DNA matches it firmly. The size field is filled for only some rows; it gives once, few, many or a size class.

- TRBJ1-2 TRBV28 - CASSPPGGYGYTF TGTGCCAGCAGTCCCCCCGGGGGTTATGGCTACACCTTC
- TRBJ1-5 TRBV14 - CASSRELGGQPQHF TGTGCCAGCAGTCGGGAGCTAGGGGGGCAGCCCCAGCATTTT
- TRBJ1-4 TRBV7-2 - CASSLVDGNEKLFF TGTGCCAGCAGCTTAGTCGACGGTAATGAAAAACTGTTTTTT
- TRBJ2-7 TRBV11-3 - CASRATGYAYEQYF TGTGCCAGCAGGGCCACGGGGTACGCCTACGAGCAGTACTTC
once TRBJ2-7 TRBV5-4 TRBD2 CASSLSSGRVYEQYF TGTGCCAGCAGCTTGTCTAGCGGGAGGGTCTACGAGCAGTACTTC
- TRBJ2-7 TRBV4-1 TRBD2 CASSQVDMGLAGVNEQYF TGCGCCAGCAGCCAGGTGGACATGGGACTAGCGGGAGTCAACGAGCAGTACTTC
- TRBJ1-2 TRBV2 TRBD1 CASSEQGDYGYTF TGTGCCAGCAGTGAACAGGGGGACTATGGCTACACCTTC
- TRBJ1-2 TRBV9 - CASSLEGSSYGYTF TGTGCCAGCAGCCTGGAGGGATCTAGCTATGGCTACACCTTC
once TRBJ2-1 TRBV28 - CATFSTSRSYNEQFF TGTGCCACCTTTTCTACTAGTCGCTCCTACAATGAGCAGTTCTTC
- TRBJ1-5 TRBV7-2 - CASSLGQRGTLPQHF TGTGCCAGCAGCTTAGGTCAGAGGGGCACGCTGCCCCAGCATTTT
- TRBJ2-3 TRBV19 - CASSIGRADTQYF TGTGCCAGTAGTATTGGGCGAGCAGATACGCAGTATTTT
- TRBJ1-4 TRBV19 - CATTRGGSEVEKLFF TGTGCCACTACAAGAGGCGGCTCGGAGGTTGAAAAACTGTTTTTT
- TRBJ1-1 TRBV6-1 TRBD1 CASSPQVTGGTEAFF TGTGCCAGCAGCCCCCAAGTGACAGGGGGCACTGAAGCTTTCTTT
- TRBJ1-1 TRBV27 - CASSYRVNTEAFF TGTGCCAGCTCCTACAGGGTGAACACTGAAGCTTTCTTT
- TRBJ1-3 TRBV4-1 - CASSQAVNSYSSGNTIYF TGCGCCAGCAGCCAAGCGGTGAACTCTTACAGCTCTGGAAACACCATATATTTT
- TRBJ1-1 TRBV6-1 TRBD1 CASSEATGETEAFF TGTGCCAGCAGTGAAGCGACAGGGGAGACTGAAGCTTTCTTT
- TRBJ1-2 TRBV6-5 TRBD1 CASSYAGGLGYGYTF TGTGCCAGCAGTTACGCAGGGGGCCTCGGCTATGGCTACACCTTC
once TRBJ2-3 TRBV28 TRBD2 CASSLRSSSGSGDTQYF TGTGCCAGCAGTTTAAGGAGCTCTAGCGGGAGTGGAGATACGCAGTATTTT
- TRBJ2-7 TRBV2 TRBD1 CASSGPGQGTTYEQYF TGTGCCAGCAGTGGCCCGGGACAGGGGACCACCTACGAGCAGTACTTC
- TRBJ1-3 TRBV5-1 - CASSQHSGNTIYF TGCGCCAGCTCACAGCACTCTGGAAACACCATATATTTT
- TRBJ1-1 TRBV10-3 - CAISESRTAMNTEAFF TGTGCCATCAGTGAGTCTCGGACAGCTATGAACACTGAAGCTTTCTTT
- TRBJ1-1 TRBV19 - CASSNYGFMNTEAFF TGTGCCAGTAGTAATTACGGATTCATGAACACTGAAGCTTTCTTT
- TRBJ1-1 TRBV7-9 - CASSANLGNTEAFF TGTGCCAGCAGCGCAAATTTGGGGAACACTGAAGCTTTCTTT
- TRBJ2-2 TRBV11-3 - CASSLGFAGELFF TGTGCCAGCAGCTTAGGTTTTGCAGGGGAGCTGTTTTTT
- TRBJ1-5 TRBV6-5 TRBD1 CASSRQGISNQPQHF TGTGCCAGCAGCCGACAGGGGATAAGCAATCAGCCCCAGCATTTT
- TRBJ1-3 TRBV9 - CASSVEAATRTSGNTIYF TGTGCCAGCAGCGTAGAAGCTGCGACGAGGACCTCTGGAAACACCATATATTTT
- TRBJ1-2 TRBV9 - CASSVGQGNYGYTF TGTGCCAGCAGCGTAGGGCAGGGTAACTATGGCTACACCTTC
- TRBJ2-1 TRBV18 TRBD2 CASSPSGGWYPFF TGTGCCAGCTCGCCCAGCGGGGGCTGGTACCCGTTCTTC
- TRBJ1-2 TRBV23-1 - CASSTPRAPNYGYTF TGCGCCAGTTCTACCCCCAGGGCCCCCAACTATGGCTACACCTTC
- TRBJ1-5 TRBV5-1 - CASSADSSNQPQHF TGCGCCAGCAGCGCCGACAGTAGCAATCAGCCCCAGCATTTT
- TRBJ2-1 TRBV4-1 TRBD1 CASSPTIPDRVGKDEQFF TGCGCCAGCAGCCCTACGATACCGGACAGGGTCGGTAAGGATGAGCAGTTCTTC
- TRBJ1-1 TRBV23-1 - CASAPGPDTEAFF TGCGCCAGCGCTCCCGGACCAGACACTGAAGCTTTCTTT
- TRBJ1-1 TRBV18 TRBD1 CASSERQGEVAEAFF TGTGCCAGCTCAGAAAGACAGGGTGAGGTCGCTGAAGCTTTCTTT
once TRBJ1-2 TRBV2 - CASSRDKDYGYTF TGTGCCAGCAGTCGGGACAAAGACTATGGCTACACCTTC
- TRBJ2-5 TRBV7-3 - CASSSNAQETQYF TGTGCCAGCAGCTCCAACGCACAAGAGACCCAGTACTTC
once TRBJ2-5 TRBV25-1 - CASSVPGTETQYF TGTGCCAGCAGTGTTCCGGGTACAGAGACCCAGTACTTC
- TRBJ1-5 TRBV30 - CAWSVRGAQPQHF TGTGCCTGGAGTGTGAGAGGTGCTCAGCCCCAGCATTTT
few TRBJ2-1 TRBV6-5 TRBD1 CASSFGQGSYNEQFF TGTGCCAGCAGTTTCGGACAGGGATCCTACAATGAGCAGTTCTTC
- TRBJ2-7 TRBV27 - CASSLGPLQSYEQYF TGTGCCAGCAGTTTAGGGCCACTCCAATCCTACGAGCAGTACTTC
- TRBJ2-3 TRBV7-9 - CASSTRDDTQYF TGTGCCAGCAGCACCAGGGACGATACGCAGTATTTT
- TRBJ2-5 TRBV7-3 - CASSSGSGETQYF TGTGCCAGCAGCTCTGGTTCTGGGGAGACCCAGTACTTC
- TRBJ2-7 TRBV6-1 - CASSLGDSYEQYF TGTGCCAGCAGTCTTGGCGATTCCTACGAGCAGTACTTC
- TRBJ2-6 TRBV6-6 - CASSYQPSGANVLTF TGTGCCAGCAGTTACCAACCCTCTGGGGCCAACGTCCTGACTTTC
- TRBJ2-7 TRBV15 - CATSRDSKGGYEQYF TGTGCCACCAGCAGAGATTCAAAGGGGGGCTACGAGCAGTACTTC
- TRBJ2-5 TRBV9 - CASSVAPQLETQYF TGTGCCAGCAGCGTAGCTCCGCAGTTAGAGACCCAGTACTTC
- TRBJ2-7 TRBV11-2 TRBD2 CASRQGLAGDYEQYF TGTGCCAGCAGACAGGGACTAGCGGGAGACTACGAGCAGTACTTC
- TRBJ2-2 TRBV18 - CASSEAGGELFF TGTGCCAGCTCAGAGGCCGGCGGGGAGCTGTTTTTT
- TRBJ2-1 TRBV27 TRBD2 CASSLTSGWVGEQFF TGTGCCAGCAGCCTTACTAGCGGGTGGGTAGGTGAGCAGTTCTTC
- TRBJ2-7 TRBV6-1 - CASREHYSYEQYF TGTGCCAGCCGGGAACACTACTCCTACGAGCAGTACTTC
- TRBJ1-4 TRBV2 TRBD1 CASNLQGARGEKLFF TGTGCCAGCAACCTACAGGGGGCCCGGGGTGAAAAACTGTTTTTT
once TRBJ2-2 TRBV7-2 TRBD2 CASSLAWTSATGELFF TGTGCCAGCAGCTTAGCATGGACTAGCGCGACCGGGGAGCTGTTTTTT
- TRBJ2-4 TRBV28 - CASSLSGTLAKNIQYF TGTGCCAGCAGTTTATCTGGGACCCTAGCCAAAAACATTCAGTACTTC
- TRBJ1-4 TRBV7-6 - CASSQIATEKLFF TGTGCCAGCAGCCAAATAGCGACTGAAAAACTGTTTTTT
- TRBJ2-3 TRBV27 - CASSLRTRQVGTDTQYF TGTGCCAGCAGTTTAAGGACTAGACAGGTGGGCACAGATACGCAGTATTTT
once TRBJ2-7 TRBV29-1 TRBD1 CSGRWGTGAYEQYF TGCAGCGGCCGATGGGGGACAGGGGCCTACGAGCAGTACTTC
- TRBJ2-4 TRBV6-1 - CASSAGRVAKNIQYF TGTGCCAGCAGCGCTGGACGGGTAGCCAAAAACATTCAGTACTTC
- TRBJ1-4 TRBV9 TRBD1 CASSAPSTGGREKLFF TGTGCCAGCAGCGCCCCTTCGACAGGGGGCAGGGAAAAACTGTTTTTT
- TRBJ2-4 TRBV2 - CASVGLQEGNIQYF TGTGCCAGTGTAGGACTCCAAGAAGGAAACATTCAGTACTTC
once TRBJ1-1 TRBV29-1 - CSVKGGQTEAFF TGCAGCGTAAAGGGGGGTCAGACTGAAGCTTTCTTT
- TRBJ2-2 TRBV5-4 - CASSSVHPGELFF TGTGCCAGCAGCTCGGTCCACCCCGGGGAGCTGTTTTTT